Here is one T cell receptor beta chain with its context. This record comes from a study of blood T cell repertoires in COVID-19. Germline CDR1 reads SGHRS; CDR2 reads YFSETQ. CDR3 size: 19 residues. The V and J ends lost 0 bases and 0 bases respectively, with 21 bases between them. Original handling: Cell counts per sample came from amplifying reference gene primers. This table comes from immunoSEQ multiplex PCR, and its TCRdb copy is limited to in-frame clones, with some not included. That table supplies the V and J calls and clone size; D and trimming were determined from the DNA. The sample includes roughly 68,000 clones, about nine tenths seen only once; the top ten take approximately 6.8%.

The TCR originated in an elderly woman with active COVID-19. This chain connects TRBV5-1 to TRBJ1-1, with no clear D. Sequencing input: peripheral blood. The CDR3 coding sequence is TGCGCCAGCAGCTTGGGTCGCATAAACTATCCTATGATGAACACTGAAGCTTTCTTT. The encoded protein is CASSLGRINYPMMNTEAFF.